The T cell receptor (beta chain) under discussion was sequenced for a study of glioma-infiltrating T cells after dendritic cell vaccination. Points from the study as a whole: Few patients contributed both blood and tumor specimens.

Clones were sequenced by immunoSEQ multiplex PCR, and TCRdb holds only the in-frame ones, with some missing. This table has approximately 99,000 clones, 80% appearing once. Notes on this clone: Its antigen remains unknown.

The CDR3 runs to 13 residues. Trimming stripped 8 bases from V and 6 bases from J, with 17 bases between. The germline V gene encodes CDR1 SNHLY and CDR2 FYNNEI. Documented time point: after dendritic cell vaccination, including at tumor progression/relapse. The TCR sequence derives from a human donor with glioblastoma. The rearrangement uses TRBV2 and TRBJ2-7; no clear D gene. Sequencing used blood, obtained after dendritic cell vaccination. CDR3 loop: CASEDTISAEQYF. In nucleotides, the CDR3 is TGTGCCAGCGAGGATACAATCTCCGCCGAGCAGTACTTC.